The rows below give T cell receptor beta chains drawn from one sample of a study of T cells in Graves' hyperthyroidism and ophthalmopathy. TCRdb fed the multiplex PCR reads into MiXCR, producing one record per CDR3 protein. The sample has 700,000 to 850,000 distinct CDR3 sequences, about a third seen once; the top ten hold around a third. Sequenced: blood. Source of these receptors: a woman in her thirties or forties with Graves' hyperthyroidism. Each CDR3 is given with its conserved first and last residue. A D gene is named only where the DNA matches it firmly. Rows may omit the clone size; those that give it use once, few, many or a size class.

V gene	clone size	J gene	D gene	CDR3 protein	CDR3 DNA
TRBV5-1	many	TRBJ1-1	-	CASSPGVSNTEAFF	TGCGCCAGCAGCCCAGGGGTGTCGAACACTGAAGCTTTCTTT
TRBV19	-	TRBJ2-6	TRBD2	CASSIPGLGAGANVLTF	TGCGCCAGCAGCATACCGGGACTAGGGGCCGGGGCCAACGTCCTGACTTTC
TRBV12-3/TRBV12-4	-	TRBJ2-7	-	CASSLGGMGSYEQYF	TGTGCCAGCAGTTTAGGCGGAATGGGCTCCTACGAGCAGTACTTC
TRBV6-5	few	TRBJ2-7	TRBD1	CASSLKGASNYEQYF	TGTGCCAGCAGTTTGAAGGGGGCGTCTAACTACGAGCAGTACTTC
TRBV6-5	-	TRBJ1-2	-	CAISYLRGPNYGYTF	TGTGCCATCAGTTACCTCAGGGGACCTAACTATGGCTACACCTTC
TRBV6-2/TRBV6-3	-	TRBJ2-5	TRBD1	CASSYLGQGGETQYF	TGTGCCAGCAGTTACTTGGGACAGGGGGGAGAGACCCAGTACTTC
TRBV7-9	few	TRBJ2-7	-	CASSQIFTGPYEQYF	TGTGCCAGCAGCCAAATTTTTACAGGACCATACGAGCAGTACTTC
TRBV5-1	-	TRBJ2-5	-	CASFAPSGREETQYF	TGCGCCAGCTTCGCACCTTCAGGGCGGGAAGAGACCCAGTACTTC
TRBV28	few	TRBJ1-2	TRBD1	CASKNRGNYGYTF	TGTGCCAGCAAGAACAGGGGAAACTATGGCTACACCTTC
TRBV11-2	many	TRBJ1-6	TRBD1	CASSLLSQGNSPLHF	TGTGCCAGCAGCTTACTCTCACAGGGGAACTCACCCCTCCACTTT
TRBV11-2	-	TRBJ2-7	TRBD1	CASSLLGQTYEQYF	TGTGCCAGCAGCTTATTGGGACAGACCTACGAGCAGTACTTC
TRBV4-3	-	TRBJ1-6	TRBD1	CASSQGQGAYNSPLHF	TGCGCCAGCAGCCAAGGGCAGGGGGCTTATAATTCACCCCTCCACTTT
TRBV20-1	-	TRBJ1-5	TRBD1	CSARAGTGGIGNQPQHF	TGCAGTGCTAGAGCTGGGACAGGCGGTATTGGCAATCAGCCCCAGCATTTT
TRBV20-1	-	TRBJ1-1	-	CSAMGLAGRTEAFF	TGCAGTGCTATGGGGCTAGCGGGGAGGACTGAAGCTTTCTTT
TRBV12-3/TRBV12-4	-	TRBJ2-5	TRBD1	CASSQRTGRLTQYF	TGTGCCAGCAGTCAGAGGACAGGGCGCTTGACCCAGTACTTC
TRBV12-3/TRBV12-4	-	TRBJ2-7	TRBD2	CASSSNLRRGGEQYF	TGTGCCAGCAGCTCAAACCTAAGACGGGGGGGCGAGCAGTACTTC
TRBV7-8	-	TRBJ2-3	-	CVSSLSYTDTQYF	TGTGTCAGCAGCTTATCTTACACAGATACGCAGTATTTT
TRBV24-1	few	TRBJ2-3	-	CATSDRRGFTDTQYF	TGTGCCACCAGTGATCGGCGCGGATTCACAGATACGCAGTATTTT
TRBV7-2	few	TRBJ1-3	-	CASSPRAGLSGNTIYF	TGTGCCAGCAGCCCAAGGGCCGGACTCTCTGGAAACACCATATATTTT
TRBV7-9	-	TRBJ1-1	-	CASSLSAATEAFF	TGTGCCAGCAGCTTAAGTGCAGCTACTGAAGCTTTCTTT
TRBV12-3/TRBV12-4	few	TRBJ1-1	-	CASSFPVANTEAFF	TGTGCCAGCAGTTTCCCGGTTGCGAACACTGAAGCTTTCTTT
TRBV29-1	-	TRBJ2-7	-	CSVDGDDSYEQYF	TGCAGCGTTGATGGTGACGATTCCTACGAGCAGTACTTC
TRBV25-1	-	TRBJ2-5	TRBD2	CASSGWTSGQGETQYF	TGTGCCAGCAGTGGATGGACTAGCGGGCAAGGAGAGACCCAGTACTTC